Shown below are 19 T cell receptor beta chains from a single sample sequenced in a study of human versus mouse CDR3 diversity and MHC coevolution. Assay: immunoSEQ multiplex PCR; the TCRdb copy retains only in-frame clones and omits some. Among roughly 81,000 clones listed, 80% to 95% were seen once. Sequences were obtained from naive CD4+ T cells from blood. The subset: CD45RO-negative CD62L-positive naive CD4 T cells. Every receptor here comes from a person aged 25-75 years in good health.

The V and J genes are TRBV28 and TRBJ2-2; D possibly corresponds to TRBD1 (6 bases). Germline V CDR1 and CDR2: MDHEN, SYDVKM. V gave up 7 bases and J gave up 4 bases, with 10 bases separating them. CDR3 size: 13 residues. CDR3 in DNA: TGTGCCAGCACCGTAGGGGGCACCGGGGAGCTGTTTTTT. It translates to CASTVGGTGELFF.

This clone has only a few counts. The V call is TRBV7-9, the J call TRBJ1-3, with a possible D match to TRBD1 (6 bases). From germline, CDR1 is SEHNR and CDR2 FQNEAQ (reference sequence). There are 17 residues in the CDR3. Trimming shortened V by 0 bases and J by 1 base, and 13 bases separated the two germline ends. The CDR3 DNA sequence: TGTGCCAGCAGCTTAGCTATGGGGGCCGTTTCTGGAAACACCATATATTTT. Residues: CASSLAMGAVSGNTIYF.

This chain links TRBV7-3 with TRBJ2-1, with 11 bases identical to TRBD1. Germline V gene data show CDR1 as SGHTA and CDR2 as FQGTGA. J gave up 8 bases and V 5 bases, and 8 bases lay outside the gene matches. The CDR3 contains 15 residues. The CDR3 DNA reads TGTGCCAGCAGCCCGGGGGACAGGGGGTTGGATGAGCAGTTCTTC. It translates to CASSPGDRGLDEQFF.

This rearrangement joins TRBV5-1 to TRBJ2-7; TRBD1 matches 7 bases. The trim removed 5 bases at V and 6 bases at J, leaving 8 bases unmatched. Per the germline V gene, CDR1 is SGHRS and CDR2 is YFSETQ. The CDR3 length is 13 residues. The CDR3 loop reads CASSSGGPGEQYF. CDR3 coding DNA: TGCGCCAGCAGTTCAGGGGGACCGGGCGAGCAGTACTTC.

This chain links TRBV2 with TRBJ1-1; no firm D call. Germline assignment: CDR1 SNHLY and CDR2 FYNNEI. The CDR3 extends over 15 amino acids. V lost 6 bases, J lost 3 bases, and 17 bases lay in between. This CDR3 reads CASREGLLQDTEAFF. CDR3 DNA sequence: TGTGCCAGCAGGGAGGGTCTCCTTCAGGACACTGAAGCTTTCTTT. The full variable domain, completed using reference TRBV2 and TRBJ1-1, is EPEVTQTPSHQVTQMGQEVILRCVPISNHLYFYWYRQILGQKVEFLVSFYNNEISEKSEIFDDQFSVERPDGSNFTLKIRSTKLEDSAMYFCASREGLLQDTEAFFGQGTRLTVV.

The J gene is TRBJ2-5, the V gene TRBV6-5; 11 positions agree with TRBD2. J gave up 5 bases and V 6 bases, and 5 bases lay outside the gene matches. Germline values: CDR1 MNHEY, CDR2 SVGAGI. This CDR3 region has 14 residues. CDR3 sequence (DNA): TGTGCCAGCAGCCCTAGCGGGAGGTTGGAGACCCAGTACTTC. This codes for CASSPSGRLETQYF.

The chain recombines TRBV27 with TRBJ1-5, with 8 positions matching TRBD1. The CDR3 sequence is 15 residues long. The trim removed 5 bases at V and 6 bases at J, leaving 9 bases unmatched. CDR1 and CDR2 (germline): MNHEY, SMNVEV (reference sequence). The CDR3, as DNA: TGTGCCAGCAGTCTTACAGGGGGGATAGTTCAGCCCCAGCATTTT. This codes for CASSLTGGIVQPQHF.

The chain carries TRBV2 and TRBJ1-1; 7 nucleotides align to TRBD1. V shed 7 bases, J shed 0 bases, and the junction held 8 bases outside the gene matches. Per germline, CDR1 SNHLY and CDR2 FYNNEI. The CDR3 sequence is 15 residues long. The CDR3 nucleotides are TGTGCCAGCATTTCGACAGGGACCATGAACACTGAAGCTTTCTTT. As protein: CASISTGTMNTEAFF. The complete variable domain, with remaining parts taken from reference TRBV2 and TRBJ1-1, reads EPEVTQTPSHQVTQMGQEVILRCVPISNHLYFYWYRQILGQKVEFLVSFYNNEISEKSEIFDDQFSVERPDGSNFTLKIRSTKLEDSAMYFCASISTGTMNTEAFFGQGTRLTVV.

This chain connects TRBV19 to TRBJ2-3, with a weak D call TRBD1 (6 bases). V was trimmed by 1 base and J by 1 base, leaving 18 bases between them. There are 18 residues in the CDR3. Germline V gives CDR1 LNHDA, CDR2 SQIVND (reference sequence). CDR3 coding DNA: TGTGCCAGTAGTATAGTGGGGGCAGGCTCAGCGGGCACAGATACGCAGTATTTT. Translated, it gives CASSIVGAGSAGTDTQYF.

This clone was seen once. The chain links TRBV6-5 to TRBJ2-1; TRBD2 agrees at 13 bases. The V gene's germline CDR1 is MNHEY and CDR2 SVGAGI. CDR3 length: 15 amino acids. V was pared by 6 bases and J by 6 bases, with 5 bases of the junction left unmatched. CDR3 residues: CASRRLAGGPNEQFF. In DNA form, the CDR3 reads TGTGCCAGCAGACGACTAGCGGGAGGACCCAATGAGCAGTTCTTC.

J is TRBJ2-1 and V is TRBV7-2, with 8 nucleotides matching TRBD2. The CDR3 extends over 16 amino acids. Germline lookup yields CDR1 SGHTA and CDR2 FQGNSA. V shed 1 base, J shed 2 bases, and the junction held 4 bases outside the gene matches. In nucleotides, the CDR3 is TGTGCCAGCAGCTTAGTCCGGGGGGGGGCCTACAATGAGCAGTTCTTC. Amino acid sequence: CASSLVRGGAYNEQFF.

This rearrangement joins TRBV7-2 to TRBJ2-2, with TRBD1 matching 10 bases. Per germline, CDR1 SGHTA and CDR2 FQGNSA. The CDR3 length is 16 residues. V was pared by 1 base and J by 7 bases, with 6 bases of the junction left unmatched. Written as DNA, the CDR3 is TGTGCCAGCAGCTTAGGACAGGGGGCTTTGGGCGGGGAGCTGTTTTTT. Its protein product is CASSLGQGALGGELFF. The variable domain in full, completed from reference TRBV7-2 and TRBJ2-2, reads GAGVSQSPSNKVTEKGKDVELRCDPISGHTALYWYRQSLGQGLEFLIYFQGNSAPDKSGLPSDRFSAERTGGSVSTLTIQRTQQEDSAVYLCASSLGQGALGGELFFGEGSRLTVL.

This chain joins TRBV6-6 and TRBJ1-5; possible D gene TRBD1, 5 bases. The germline V gene has CDR1 MNHNY and CDR2 SVGAGI (reference sequence). Trimming left V 8 bases short and J 4 bases short, with 15 bases between. There are 14 residues in the CDR3. The DNA for the CDR3 is TGTGCCAGCCGAAGGGGTGGAGATAATCAGCCCCAGCATTTT. Its protein is CASRRGGDNQPQHF.

V usage is TRBV6-6 and J usage is TRBJ2-7; D is uncertain. Trimming pared 4 bases from V and 0 bases from J, leaving 13 bases between. Germline loops: CDR1 MNHNY, CDR2 SVGAGI (reference sequence). The CDR3 runs to 15 residues. The CDR3 nucleotides read TGTGCCAGCAGTTCCCCCGGAGACTTCTCCTACGAGCAGTACTTC. It specifies CASSSPGDFSYEQYF.

This chain links TRBV5-1 with TRBJ1-6; 9 bases line up with TRBD1. Trimming removed 5 bases from V and 9 bases from J; junction bases left unmatched: 6. The CDR3 totals 14 residues. Germline CDR1 reads SGHRS; CDR2 reads YFSETQ. CDR3 nucleotide sequence: TGCGCCAGCAGGCCGGGGACAGGGTCTTCACCCCTCCACTTT. As protein: CASRPGTGSSPLHF.

V and J are TRBV21-1 and TRBJ2-7; TRBD2 was called by the table and not checked on the DNA. TRBV21-1 represents a pseudogene. The CDR3 has 18 residues. CDR3 in DNA: TGTGCCAGCAGCAAAGCAGCTAGCGGATCCGACCTCTCCTACGAGCAGTACTTC. This encodes CASSKAASGSDLSYEQYF.

The J gene is TRBJ2-1, the V gene TRBV5-6; D may be TRBD1 (5 bases). CDR1 SGHDT and CDR2 YYEEEE come from the germline V gene. V lost 0 bases and J 8 bases, leaving 12 bases between the germline ends. This CDR3 spans 14 amino acids. CDR3 sequence (DNA): TGTGCCAGCAGCTTGGCCCAGGGTCCGGATGAGCAGTTCTTC. It translates to CASSLAQGPDEQFF. The whole variable domain, remainder taken from reference TRBV5-6 and TRBJ2-1, is DAGVTQSPTHLIKTRGQQVTLRCSPKSGHDTVSWYQQALGQGPQFIFQYYEEEERQRGNFPDRFSGHQFPNYSSELNVNALLLGDSALYLCASSLAQGPDEQFFGPGTRLTVL.

The chain uses TRBV19 and TRBJ2-3; 7 positions agree with TRBD1. This CDR3 is 15 amino acids long. The germline CDR1 and CDR2 sequences are LNHDA and SQIVND (reference sequence). V gave up 8 bases and J gave up 0 bases; unmatched junction bases: 8. Here the CDR3 reads CASLSGTASTDTQYF. The CDR3 coding sequence is TGTGCCAGTCTCTCCGGGACAGCCAGCACAGATACGCAGTATTTT.

The rearrangement links TRBV11-1 to TRBJ2-3, with D maybe TRBD2 (6 bases). Between the trimmed V and J ends, which lost 1 base and 0 bases, there was a span of 11 bases. The CDR3 covers 16 residues. From germline, CDR1 is SGHAT and CDR2 FQDESV (reference sequence). CDR3 sequence: CASSLGISGSTDTQYF. CDR3 bases: TGTGCCAGCAGCTTAGGCATTAGCGGAAGCACAGATACGCAGTATTTT.